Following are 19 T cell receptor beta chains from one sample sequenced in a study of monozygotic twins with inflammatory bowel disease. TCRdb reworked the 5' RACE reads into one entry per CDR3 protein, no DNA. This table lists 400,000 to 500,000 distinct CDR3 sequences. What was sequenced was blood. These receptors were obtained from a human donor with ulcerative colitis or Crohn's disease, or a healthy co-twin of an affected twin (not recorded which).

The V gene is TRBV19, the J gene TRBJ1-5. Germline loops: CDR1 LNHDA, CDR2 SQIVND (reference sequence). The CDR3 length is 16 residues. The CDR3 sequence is CASSIDKSFSNQPQHF.

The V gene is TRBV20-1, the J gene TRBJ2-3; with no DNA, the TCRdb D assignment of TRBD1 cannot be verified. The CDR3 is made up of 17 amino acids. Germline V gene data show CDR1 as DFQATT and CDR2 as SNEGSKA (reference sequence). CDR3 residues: CSASPGFAIGKTDTQYF.

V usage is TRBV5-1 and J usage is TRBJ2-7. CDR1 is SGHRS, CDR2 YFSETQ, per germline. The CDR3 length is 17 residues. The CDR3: CASSLDFSTVSSYEQYF.

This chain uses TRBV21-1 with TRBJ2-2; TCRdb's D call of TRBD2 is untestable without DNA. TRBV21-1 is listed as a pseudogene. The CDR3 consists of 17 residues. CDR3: CASSKRPSGANTGELFF.

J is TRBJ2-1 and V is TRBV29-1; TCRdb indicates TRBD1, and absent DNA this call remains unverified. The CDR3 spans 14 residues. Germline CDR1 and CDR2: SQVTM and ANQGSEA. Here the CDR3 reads CSGRQGFPYNEQFF.

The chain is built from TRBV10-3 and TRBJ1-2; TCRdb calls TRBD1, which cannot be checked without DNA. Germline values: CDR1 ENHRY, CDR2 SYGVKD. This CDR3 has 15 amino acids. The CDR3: CAISEESQGNYGYTF.

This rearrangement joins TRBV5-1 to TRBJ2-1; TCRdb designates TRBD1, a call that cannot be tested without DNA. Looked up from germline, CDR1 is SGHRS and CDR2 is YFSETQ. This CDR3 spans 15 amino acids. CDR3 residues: CASSLAGTGSNEQFF.

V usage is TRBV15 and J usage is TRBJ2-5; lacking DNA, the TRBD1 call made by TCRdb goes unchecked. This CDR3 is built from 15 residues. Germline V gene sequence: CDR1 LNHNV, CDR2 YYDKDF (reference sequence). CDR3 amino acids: CATSRAPGAGETQYF.

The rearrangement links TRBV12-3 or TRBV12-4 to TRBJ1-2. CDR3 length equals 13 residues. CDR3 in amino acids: CASSLDWVDGYTF.

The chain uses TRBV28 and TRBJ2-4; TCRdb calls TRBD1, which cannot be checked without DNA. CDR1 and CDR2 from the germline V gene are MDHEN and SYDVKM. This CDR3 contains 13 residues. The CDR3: CASSFSGRNIQYF.

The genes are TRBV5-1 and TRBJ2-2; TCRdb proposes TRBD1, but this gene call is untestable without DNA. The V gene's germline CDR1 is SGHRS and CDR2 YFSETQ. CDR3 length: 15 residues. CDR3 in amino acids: CASSLRQTDTGELFF. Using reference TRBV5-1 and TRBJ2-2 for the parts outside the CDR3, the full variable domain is KAGVTQTPRYLIKTRGQQVTLSCSPISGHRSVSWYQQTPGQGLQFLFEYFSETQRNKGNFPGRFSGRQFSNSRSEMNVSTLELGDSALYLCASSLRQTDTGELFFGEGSRLTVL.

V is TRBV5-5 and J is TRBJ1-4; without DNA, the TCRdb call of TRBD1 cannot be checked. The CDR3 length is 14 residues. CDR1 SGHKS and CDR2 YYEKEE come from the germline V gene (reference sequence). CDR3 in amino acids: CASSSAQVGEKLFF.

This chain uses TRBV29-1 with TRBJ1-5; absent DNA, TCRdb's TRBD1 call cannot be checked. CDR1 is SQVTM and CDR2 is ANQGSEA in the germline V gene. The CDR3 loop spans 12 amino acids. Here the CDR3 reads CSVGQGSQPQHF.

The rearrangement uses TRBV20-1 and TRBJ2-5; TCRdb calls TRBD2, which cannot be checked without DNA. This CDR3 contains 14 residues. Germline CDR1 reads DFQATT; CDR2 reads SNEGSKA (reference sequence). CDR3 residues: CSARGLAGQETQYF.

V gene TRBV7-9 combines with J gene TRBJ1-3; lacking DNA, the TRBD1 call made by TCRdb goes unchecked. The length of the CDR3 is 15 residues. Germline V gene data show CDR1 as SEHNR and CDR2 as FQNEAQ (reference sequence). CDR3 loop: CASSPPPSSGNTIYF.

CDR3 protein: CASSTDSYEQYF. V gene TRBV5-1 combines with J gene TRBJ2-7. Germline CDR1 reads SGHRS; CDR2 reads YFSETQ. This CDR3 contains 12 residues.

The CDR3 protein is CAGGDEGTRTPPHF. The chain carries TRBV7-2 and TRBJ1-6; TCRdb gives TRBD1 as the D gene, but with no DNA this cannot be confirmed. Germline V gene lookup returns CDR1 SGHTA and CDR2 FQGNSA. The CDR3 totals 14 residues.

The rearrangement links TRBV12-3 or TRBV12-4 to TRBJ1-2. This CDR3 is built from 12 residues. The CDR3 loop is CASSFSTNSNTF.

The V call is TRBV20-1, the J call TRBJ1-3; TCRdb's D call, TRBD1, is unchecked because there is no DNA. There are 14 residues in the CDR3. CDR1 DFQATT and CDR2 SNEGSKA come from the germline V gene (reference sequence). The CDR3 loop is CSARSGGKGNTIYF.